A single sample is the source of the 5 T cell receptor beta chains below, sequenced in a study of cytomegalovirus exposure and HLA in healthy donors. This PCR relied on a set of 60 Vbeta primers and 13 Jbeta primers. Sequencing used immunoSEQ multiplex PCR; TCRdb keeps in-frame clones, though not all of them. In the table there are approximately 100,000 clones, roughly 70% of which are singletons. Input material: PBMCs. All receptors come from a man aged 45-65 years in good health and CMV-seronegative.

The genes are TRBV30 and TRBJ2-4; the D gene is possibly TRBD2 (5 bases). Germline assignment: CDR1 GTSNPN and CDR2 SVGIG (reference sequence). V was pared by 4 bases and J by 8 bases, with 15 bases between. The CDR3 totals 13 residues. CDR3 amino acids: CAWNGPRRDIQYF. CDR3 sequence (DNA): TGTGCCTGGAATGGCCCCCGGCGGGACATTCAGTACTTC.

V and J are TRBV6-1 and TRBJ1-3; D call uncertain. V was clipped by 3 bases and J by 0 bases, with 6 bases between them. From germline, CDR1 is MNHNS and CDR2 SASEGT. The CDR3 runs to 14 residues. The CDR3 bases are TGTGCCAGCAGTGACGTGAGCTCTGGAAACACCATATATTTT. This translates into CASSDVSSGNTIYF.

V and J are TRBV5-1 and TRBJ1-6; 7 positions match TRBD1. Germline loops: CDR1 SGHRS, CDR2 YFSETQ. The junction had 5 bases not matched to a gene; V was cut back by 4 bases and J by 7 bases. The CDR3 contains 14 residues. In DNA form, the CDR3 reads TGCGCCAGCAGCAGCCGGGACAGAAATTCACCCCTCCACTTT. Translating gives CASSSRDRNSPLHF. Full variable domain (rest looked up from reference TRBV5-1 and TRBJ1-6): KAGVTQTPRYLIKTRGQQVTLSCSPISGHRSVSWYQQTPGQGLQFLFEYFSETQRNKGNFPGRFSGRQFSNSRSEMNVSTLELGDSALYLCASSSRDRNSPLHFGNGTRLTVT.

Details on this clone: This same CDR3 is encoded by further DNA sequences in the sample. The rearrangement joins TRBV9 to TRBJ2-3, with 15 bases that match TRBD2. The CDR3 contains 17 residues. Germline-derived CDR1 and CDR2 are SGDLS and YYNGEE. After removal of 3 bases from V and 0 bases from J, the junction contained 2 bases not matched to a gene. CDR3 DNA sequence: TGTGCCAGCAGCGCGGGACTAGCGGGGGGTAGCACAGATACGCAGTATTTT. Encoded protein: CASSAGLAGGSTDTQYF.

This clone was recorded only once. The chain employs TRBV27 and TRBJ2-3; the D gene is possibly TRBD2 (7 bases). V was cut by 3 bases and J by 2 bases, with 12 bases left in between. Germline assignment: CDR1 MNHEY and CDR2 SMNVEV (reference sequence). The CDR3 sequence is 15 residues long. The CDR3 here is CASSLGGPLTDTQYF. CDR3 in DNA: TGTGCCAGCAGTTTGGGGGGGCCCCTCACAGATACGCAGTATTTT.